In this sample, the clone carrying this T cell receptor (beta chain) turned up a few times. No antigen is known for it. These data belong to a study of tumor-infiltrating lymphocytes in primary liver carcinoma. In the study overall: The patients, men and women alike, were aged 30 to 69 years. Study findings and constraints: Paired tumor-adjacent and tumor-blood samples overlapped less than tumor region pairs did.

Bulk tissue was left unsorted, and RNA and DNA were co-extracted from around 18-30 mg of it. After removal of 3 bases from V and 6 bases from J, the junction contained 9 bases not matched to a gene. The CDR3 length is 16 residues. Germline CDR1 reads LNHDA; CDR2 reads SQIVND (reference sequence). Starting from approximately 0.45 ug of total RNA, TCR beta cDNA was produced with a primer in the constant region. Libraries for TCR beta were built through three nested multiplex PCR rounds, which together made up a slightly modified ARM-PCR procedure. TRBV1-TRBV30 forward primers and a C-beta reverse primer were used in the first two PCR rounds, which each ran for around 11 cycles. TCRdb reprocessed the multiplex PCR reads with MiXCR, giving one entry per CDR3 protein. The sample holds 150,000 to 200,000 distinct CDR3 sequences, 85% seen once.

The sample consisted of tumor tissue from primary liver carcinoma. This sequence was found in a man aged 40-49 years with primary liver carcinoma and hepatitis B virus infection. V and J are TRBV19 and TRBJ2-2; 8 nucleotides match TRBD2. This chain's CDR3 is CASSMKGLGAAGELFF. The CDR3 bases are TGTGCCAGTAGTATGAAGGGACTAGGAGCGGCCGGGGAGCTGTTTTTT.